Each of the 21 T cell receptor beta chains below was sequenced from the same sample in a study of PD-1 blockade in classical Hodgkin lymphoma. Sequencing used immunoSEQ multiplex PCR; TCRdb keeps in-frame clones, though not all of them. The sample holds over 6,500 clones, 76% seen once. Autologous stem cell transplantation was followed by relapse in every patient, and brentuximab vedotin exposure varied. Material: peripheral blood mononuclear cells (PBMCs), obtained before the second cycle of nivolumab. All receptors come from a human donor with classical Hodgkin lymphoma.

This sequence joins TRBV7-3 and TRBJ2-3; TRBD2 matches at 12 bases. Germline lookup yields CDR1 SGHTA and CDR2 FQGTGA. J lost 4 bases, V lost 5 bases, and 7 bases had no gene match. This CDR3 region has 16 residues. The chain's CDR3 is CASSEPTSGSSDTQYF. CDR3 nucleotide sequence: TGTGCCAGCAGCGAACCGACTAGCGGGAGCTCAGATACGCAGTATTTT.

CDR3 amino acids: CASNPQGNANTGELFF. CDR3 coding DNA: TGTGCCAGCAACCCCCAGGGAAACGCGAACACCGGGGAGCTGTTTTTT. This chain connects TRBV2 to TRBJ2-2, with a tentative D call TRBD1 (5 bases). This CDR3 is built from 16 residues. Germline V lookup: CDR1 SNHLY, CDR2 FYNNEI. V lost 7 bases and J lost 0, with 15 bases in between.

This rearrangement joins TRBV19 to TRBJ2-2; the match to TRBD1 covers 8 bases. The CDR3 has 15 amino acids. V trimming: 6 bases; J trimming: 0 bases; junction bases outside the gene matches: 3. Germline V gene lookup returns CDR1 LNHDA and CDR2 SQIVND (reference sequence). CDR3 coding DNA: TGTGCCAGTAGAGACAGGGGCCCGAACACCGGGGAGCTGTTTTTT. It is translated as CASRDRGPNTGELFF.

The chain recombines TRBV19 with TRBJ1-1; weak D call: TRBD1 (5 bases). CDR1 and CDR2 (germline): LNHDA, SQIVND (reference sequence). The CDR3 loop spans 15 amino acids. Trimming stripped 2 bases from V and 0 bases from J, with 10 bases between. The CDR3, as DNA: TGTGCCAGTAGTATATGGGGCAGCGTGAACACTGAAGCTTTCTTT. Protein: CASSIWGSVNTEAFF.

The chain has TRBV6-6 and TRBJ2-7, with D unclear. The CDR3 consists of 15 residues. Germline CDR1 and CDR2: MNHNY and SVGAGI (reference sequence). V was trimmed by 1 base and J by 0 bases, leaving 10 bases between them. Here the CDR3 reads CASSYFASDSYEQYF. For the CDR3, the DNA is TGTGCCAGCAGTTACTTTGCTTCGGACTCCTACGAGCAGTACTTC.

V usage is TRBV2 and J usage is TRBJ2-7, with D possibly being TRBD1 or TRBD2 (5 bases each). V lost 10 bases, J lost 0 bases, and 16 bases lay in between. The V gene's germline CDR1 is SNHLY and CDR2 FYNNEI. The CDR3 covers 14 residues. CDR3 loop: CATTKGRSSYEQYF. CDR3 nucleotide sequence: TGTGCCACGACAAAGGGACGGAGCTCCTACGAGCAGTACTTC. Looking up the rest from reference TRBV2 and TRBJ2-7 gives the full variable domain: EPEVTQTPSHQVTQMGQEVILRCVPISNHLYFYWYRQILGQKVEFLVSFYNNEISEKSEIFDDQFSVERPDGSNFTLKIRSTKLEDSAMYFCATTKGRSSYEQYFGPGTRLTVT.

J is TRBJ1-1 and V is TRBV19; D possibly corresponds to TRBD1 (5 bases). Trimming stripped 5 bases from V and 4 bases from J, with 17 bases between. Germline CDR1 LNHDA, CDR2 SQIVND (reference sequence). CDR3 size: 15 residues. The CDR3 here is CASSFRDGPLTEAFF. CDR3 sequence (DNA): TGTGCCAGTAGTTTCCGGGACGGCCCCCTCACTGAAGCTTTCTTT.

This chain links TRBV5-1 with TRBJ1-1; TRBD1 matches at 7 bases. V trimming: 2 bases; J trimming: 3 bases; junction bases outside the gene matches: 4. The CDR3 is 14 residues long. Per germline, CDR1 SGHRS and CDR2 YFSETQ. CDR3 sequence: CASSFLTGYTEAFF. CDR3 DNA: TGCGCCAGCAGCTTCTTGACAGGGTACACTGAAGCTTTCTTT.

This rearrangement joins TRBV9 to TRBJ1-2; the D is unclear. Trimming removed 0 bases from V and 0 bases from J, with 3 bases in between. The CDR3 totals 13 residues. Germline V gives CDR1 SGDLS, CDR2 YYNGEE. DNA of the CDR3: TGTGCCAGCAGCGTAGGGGCTAACTATGGCTACACCTTC. Its translation is CASSVGANYGYTF.

The CDR3 nucleotides are TGTGCCAGCAGTTATGTCCCTCAGAACGAGCAGTACTTC. Translating gives CASSYVPQNEQYF. The chain has TRBV6-6 and TRBJ2-7, with D unclear. CDR3 length: 13 residues. From germline, CDR1 is MNHNY and CDR2 SVGAGI (reference sequence). V was shortened by 3 bases and J by 5 bases, with 11 bases between the two germline ends.

This clone occurred a few times. The chain links TRBV13 to TRBJ1-2, with D tentatively TRBD1 (6 bases). This CDR3 is built from 12 residues. Per germline, CDR1 PRHDT and CDR2 FYEKMQ (reference sequence). Trimming removed 10 bases from V and 4 bases from J, with 13 bases in between. The CDR3 loop reads CATQQGGYGYTF. In DNA, the CDR3 is TGTGCCACCCAACAGGGAGGCTATGGCTACACCTTC. The full variable domain, its missing parts supplied by reference TRBV13 and TRBJ1-2, is AAGVIQSPRHLIKEKRETATLKCYPIPRHDTVYWYQQGPGQDPQFLISFYEKMQSDKGSIPDRFSAQQFSDYHSELNMSSLELGDSALYFCATQQGGYGYTFGSGTRLTVV.

This clone was observed a few times. The chain carries TRBV29-1 and TRBJ1-1; D gene uncertain. Trimming stripped 4 bases from V and 2 bases from J, with 20 bases between. The CDR3 runs 16 residues. CDR1 SQVTM and CDR2 ANQGSEA come from the germline V gene. CDR3 protein: CSVGSVQDRPNTEAFF. Here the CDR3 DNA reads TGCAGCGTTGGGTCGGTGCAAGACCGTCCTAACACTGAAGCTTTCTTT.

In this sample, this clone turned up once. The chain is built from TRBV4-2 and TRBJ1-1; D call uncertain. Trimming cost V 5 bases and J 1 base, with 17 bases left between them. Germline values: CDR1 LGHNA, CDR2 YNFKEQ. This CDR3 has 16 residues. Here the CDR3 DNA reads TGTGCCAGCAGCTACGACGGGCGGGTGGCGAACACTGAAGCTTTCTTT. Encoded protein: CASSYDGRVANTEAFF.

The CDR3 region is CASSLAGVYGYTF. The CDR3 region has the DNA TGTGCCAGCAGCTTAGCAGGCGTCTATGGCTACACCTTC. The V gene is TRBV7-2, the J gene TRBJ1-2; unclear D gene. V lost 0 bases to trimming and J lost 4 bases, with 6 bases between them. The CDR3 extends over 13 amino acids. The germline V gene encodes CDR1 SGHTA and CDR2 FQGNSA.

The CDR3 spells CASSFTSGRGYEQYF. The CDR3 DNA sequence: TGCGCCAGCAGCTTTACTAGCGGGAGGGGCTACGAGCAGTACTTC. The V and J genes are TRBV5-1 and TRBJ2-7; 13 nucleotides align to TRBD2. Trimming at V came to 2 bases and at J to 3 bases, leaving 2 bases not matched to a gene. CDR1 and CDR2 from the germline V gene are SGHRS and YFSETQ. The CDR3 has 15 residues.

V usage is TRBV19 and J usage is TRBJ1-3; D remains ambiguous. CDR1 and CDR2 (germline): LNHDA, SQIVND (reference sequence). This CDR3 comprises 15 residues. Trimming pared 7 bases from V and 7 bases from J, leaving 20 bases between. CDR3 protein: CASIAHGLGRNTIYF. For the CDR3, the DNA is TGTGCCAGTATAGCCCACGGACTTGGACGGAACACCATATATTTT. Using reference TRBV19 and TRBJ1-3 for the parts outside the CDR3, the full variable domain is DGGITQSPKYLFRKEGQNVTLSCEQNLNHDAMYWYRQDPGQGLRLIYYSQIVNDFQKGDIAEGYSVSREKKESFPLTVTSAQKNPTAFYLCASIAHGLGRNTIYFGEGSWLTVV.

This sequence joins TRBV27 and TRBJ2-7, with D possibly matching TRBD2 (6 bases). V gave up 5 bases and J gave up 4 bases, with 12 bases separating them. The CDR3 totals 13 residues. The germline CDR1 and CDR2 sequences are MNHEY and SMNVEV (reference sequence). CDR3 sequence reads: CASSIADGYEQYF. CDR3 coding DNA: TGTGCCAGCAGTATAGCGGACGGATACGAGCAGTACTTC.

This clone was recorded once. This chain links TRBV19 with TRBJ1-1, with 8 bases aligning to TRBD1. J was trimmed by 3 bases and V by 9 bases; bases with no gene match: 6. Germline CDR1 reads LNHDA; CDR2 reads SQIVND (reference sequence). CDR3 length: 13 residues. The CDR3 sequence: CASRQGWDTEAFF. The CDR3 nucleotides read TGTGCCAGCAGACAGGGGTGGGACACTGAAGCTTTCTTT.

V usage is TRBV4-3 and J usage is TRBJ2-2, with 8 bases fitting TRBD1. In germline, CDR1 is LGHNA, CDR2 YSLEER. With 0 bases clipped from V and 7 bases from J, the junction kept 7 bases outside the gene matches. This CDR3 comprises 16 residues. As DNA, the CDR3 is TGCGCCAGCAGCCAAGATCTTACAGGGGGGTACGGGGAGCTGTTTTTT. It specifies CASSQDLTGGYGELFF.

The chain uses TRBV28 and TRBJ1-3; D unresolved. The germline V and J ends were trimmed by 5 bases and 2 bases, with 10 bases remaining between them. Per the germline V gene, CDR1 is MDHEN and CDR2 is SYDVKM. The CDR3 runs to 14 residues. The CDR3 reads CASSPIRPGNTIYF. In DNA form, the CDR3 reads TGTGCCAGCAGTCCGATAAGGCCTGGAAACACCATATATTTT. Supplemented by reference TRBV28 and TRBJ1-3, the full variable domain reads DVKVTQSSRYLVKRTGEKVFLECVQDMDHENMFWYRQDPGLGLRLIYFSYDVKMKEKGDIPEGYSVSREKKERFSLILESASTNQTSMYLCASSPIRPGNTIYFGEGSWLTVV.

This chain connects TRBV2 to TRBJ2-2; D call uncertain. Germline lookup yields CDR1 SNHLY and CDR2 FYNNEI. The CDR3 is 15 residues long. V was cut by 5 bases and J by 1 base, with 11 bases left in between. The CDR3 sequence: CASSRTALNTGELFF. As DNA, the CDR3 is TGTGCCAGCAGTCGGACGGCCTTGAACACCGGGGAGCTGTTTTTT. Filled out from reference TRBV2 and TRBJ2-2, the complete variable domain reads EPEVTQTPSHQVTQMGQEVILRCVPISNHLYFYWYRQILGQKVEFLVSFYNNEISEKSEIFDDQFSVERPDGSNFTLKIRSTKLEDSAMYFCASSRTALNTGELFFGEGSRLTVL.